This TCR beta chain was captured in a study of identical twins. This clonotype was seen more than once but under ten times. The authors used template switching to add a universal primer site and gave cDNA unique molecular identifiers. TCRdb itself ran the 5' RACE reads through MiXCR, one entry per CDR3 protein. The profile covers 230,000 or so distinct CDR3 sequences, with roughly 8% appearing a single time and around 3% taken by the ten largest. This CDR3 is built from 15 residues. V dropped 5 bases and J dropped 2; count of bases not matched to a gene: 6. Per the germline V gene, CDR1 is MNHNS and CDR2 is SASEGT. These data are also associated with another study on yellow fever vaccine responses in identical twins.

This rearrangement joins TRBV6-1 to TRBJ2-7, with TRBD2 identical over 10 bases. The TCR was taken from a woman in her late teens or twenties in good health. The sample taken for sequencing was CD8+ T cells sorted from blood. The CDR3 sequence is CASSLAGEVTYEQYF. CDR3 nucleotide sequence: TGTGCCAGCAGTCTAGCGGGAGAGGTCACCTACGAGCAGTACTTC.